This TCR beta chain was retrieved from a study of technical replicates of blood from a handful of donors (dated by TCRdb to between 2016 and 2019). The library was made by the immunoSEQ multiplex PCR assay. Sourced from immuneACCESS, this table was stored by TCRdb with only in-frame sequences that have V and J called. A share of the clones is absent; for the studies checked, an unresolved V gene accounts for under half, and the remainder has no known explanation. The sample has over 45,000 clones on record, about 94% of them singletons. The ten most abundant clones make up about 3.9% of the sample. From the cysteine up to the phenylalanine, the CDR3 has a length of 16 residues. Of the read, only the CDR3 DNA is kept; its 48 bases are in frame from base 1. Taken from the germline V gene, the CDR1 and CDR2 loops are LGHNA and YNFKEQ. Germline trimming amounts to 0 bases on V and 6 bases on J, with 3 as the count of junction bases outside the gene matches.

This clone was found a few times. This receptor's antigen is unknown. No base qualities exist here, and no much larger clone lies one base off it. This TCR was recovered from a human donor in good health. Some clones in this sample may be carry-over from other donors' samples. The chain couples TRBV4-2 to TRBJ2-1; TRBD2 aligns with 12 central bases. The specimen was PBMCs. CDR3 region: CASSQDASGRGNEQFF. The base sequence is TGTGCCAGCAGCCAAGATGCTAGCGGGAGGGGCAATGAGCAGTTCTTC.